Below are 17 T cell receptor beta chains sequenced from a single sample in a study of T cell repertoires in cytomegalovirus infection. TCRdb re-analysed the reads in MiXCR, keeping a single row per CDR3 protein. The sample includes about 480,000 distinct CDR3 sequences, 25% to 35% of them seen just once. These receptors are not linked to any known antigen. Sequenced here: cultured PBMCs, sampled from culture after CMV antigen stimulation. The receptors derive from a human donor in good health (CMV status not recorded). Some clones in this sample may be carry-over from other donors' samples.

A few counts support this clonotype. This rearrangement joins TRBV12-3 or TRBV12-4 to TRBJ2-5; D may be TRBD1 or TRBD2 (5 bases each). The V and J ends lost 5 bases and 5 bases respectively, with 15 bases between them. The CDR3 runs to 14 residues. The CDR3 loop is CASSPPGRGETQYF. The CDR3 bases are TGTGCCAGCAGTCCACCGGGGCGAGGGGAGACCCAGTACTTC.

This chain uses TRBV4-3 with TRBJ2-3, with D uncertain. The assigned J gene may be wrong: the sequence end matches TRBJ1-5 better. CDR3 size: 13 residues. Germline V CDR1 and CDR2: LGHNA, YSLEER. CDR3 sequence reads: CASSPQRSDTQHF. The CDR3 DNA follows: TGCGCCAGCAGCCCCCAAAGGTCAGATACGCAGCATTTT.

The V call is TRBV7-9, the J call TRBJ2-6; maybe TRBD2 (6 bases). From germline, CDR1 is SEHNR and CDR2 FQNEAQ (reference sequence). Deletions cut 7 bases from V and 4 bases from J, with 14 bases between. CDR3 length: 15 amino acids. CDR3 DNA sequence: TGTGCCAGCAACTGGTCGGGAGAAGGGGCCAACGTCCTGACTTTC. Residues: CASNWSGEGANVLTF.

This clonotype was recorded once. This chain connects TRBV4-3 to TRBJ1-6; D ambiguous. V lost 0 bases and J lost 6, with 15 bases in between. The V gene's germline CDR1 is LGHNA and CDR2 YSLEER. The CDR3 is 17 residues long. The CDR3, as DNA: TGCGCCAGCAGCCAAGAAAGGTTGCAGGCCTTTAATTCACCCCTCCACTTT. Translating gives CASSQERLQAFNSPLHF.

In its sample, this clonotype was seen a few times. The chain recombines TRBV6-2 or TRBV6-3 with TRBJ2-5; D is undetermined. CDR3 length: 12 amino acids. Germline assignment: CDR1 MNHEY and CDR2 SVGEGT. V gave up 10 bases and J gave up 0 bases, with 9 bases separating them. The CDR3 protein is CATGSYQETQYF. CDR3 coding DNA: TGTGCCACCGGTAGCTACCAAGAGACCCAGTACTTC.

This clonotype was recorded a few times. The chain uses TRBV27 and TRBJ2-1; possible D gene TRBD2, 6 bases. Germline CDR1 MNHEY, CDR2 SMNVEV (reference sequence). This CDR3 comprises 14 residues. Trimming took 8 bases from V and 9 from J, leaving 20 bases between them. As DNA, the CDR3 is TGTGCCAGCCACCGGGGAGGAGGGTTGGGTGAGCAGTTCTTC. This encodes CASHRGGGLGEQFF.

The chain recombines TRBV5-1 with TRBJ2-1, with 13 nucleotides matching TRBD2. Germline lookup yields CDR1 SGHRS and CDR2 YFSETQ. Trimming cost V 0 bases and J 8 bases; bases outside gene matches: 5. The CDR3 is made up of 16 amino acids. The CDR3 protein is CASSLGWTSGSDEQFF. The CDR3 nucleotides read TGCGCCAGCAGCTTGGGGTGGACTAGCGGGAGTGATGAGCAGTTCTTC.

V is TRBV12-3 or TRBV12-4 and J is TRBJ2-1; 14 nucleotides align to TRBD2. J was trimmed by 12 bases and V by 5 bases; bases with no gene match: 9. The CDR3 is made up of 15 amino acids. CDR3: CASSPPGLAGALQFF. The CDR3, as DNA: TGTGCCAGCAGTCCGCCGGGACTAGCGGGAGCCCTGCAGTTCTTC.

V usage is TRBV6-1 and J usage is TRBJ1-1; no firm D call. Trimming cost V 6 bases and J 1 base, with 12 bases left between them. CDR3 size: 14 residues. Germline V gene sequence: CDR1 MNHNS, CDR2 SASEGT. In DNA, the CDR3 is TGTGCCAGCAGCCCCAGACCTTCGAACACTGAAGCTTTCTTT. Amino acids: CASSPRPSNTEAFF.

In this sample, this clonotype turned up a few times. CDR3 coding DNA: TGTGCCAGCAGTTTGAGTAGCGGGAGAGGGAACACCAAAGATACGCAGTATTTT. As protein: CASSLSSGRGNTKDTQYF. J is TRBJ2-3 and V is TRBV12-3 or TRBV12-4, with 9 bases that match TRBD2. The CDR3 covers 18 residues. Losses at the gene ends were 3 bases for V and 5 bases for J; bases not matched to a gene: 15.

V usage is TRBV7-8 and J usage is TRBJ2-1; the D gene is possibly TRBD2 (6 bases). Germline CDR1 and CDR2: SGHVS and FQNEAQ. The CDR3 consists of 16 residues. The V gene lost 2 bases and the J gene lost 0 bases, with 11 bases spanning the gap. The CDR3 coding sequence is TGTGCCAGCAGCTTACGGCGGGATCCCTCCTACAATGAGCAGTTCTTC. Translating gives CASSLRRDPSYNEQFF.

The chain couples TRBV6-1 to TRBJ2-1, with a weak D call TRBD1 (6 bases). Trimming shortened V by 3 bases and J by 12 bases, and 15 bases separated the two germline ends. Germline loops: CDR1 MNHNS, CDR2 SASEGT. This CDR3 spans 13 amino acids. CDR3 in DNA: TGTGCCAGCAGTGAGCCGAGGGGGAACGTGCAGTTCTTC. Amino acid sequence: CASSEPRGNVQFF.

There are a few counts of this clonotype. The chain couples TRBV28 to TRBJ2-1; D may be TRBD1 or TRBD2 (5 bases each). V lost 5 bases, J lost 6 bases, and 14 bases lay in between. There are 14 residues in the CDR3. Germline loops: CDR1 MDHEN, CDR2 SYDVKM. As DNA, the CDR3 is TGTGCCAGCAGTCGTGCCGGGACGTCCAATGAGCAGTTCTTC. Amino acid sequence: CASSRAGTSNEQFF. Full variable domain (outside the CDR3, taken from reference TRBV28 and TRBJ2-1): DVKVTQSSRYLVKRTGEKVFLECVQDMDHENMFWYRQDPGLGLRLIYFSYDVKMKEKGDIPEGYSVSREKKERFSLILESASTNQTSMYLCASSRAGTSNEQFFGPGTRLTVL.

This sequence joins TRBV19 and TRBJ2-5; the match to TRBD2 covers 12 bases. Germline values: CDR1 LNHDA, CDR2 SQIVND (reference sequence). Trimming removed 5 bases from V and 3 bases from J; junction bases left unmatched: 4. The CDR3 totals 15 residues. CDR3 sequence: CASSGWTSGKETQYF. The CDR3, as DNA: TGTGCCAGTAGTGGATGGACTAGCGGGAAAGAGACCCAGTACTTC.

The chain employs TRBV28 and TRBJ2-3, with no clear D. Per germline, CDR1 MDHEN and CDR2 SYDVKM. V gave up 7 bases and J gave up 4 bases, with 12 bases separating them. This CDR3 has 13 amino acids. CDR3 nucleotide sequence: TGTGCCAGCATGCAAATACTGGCAGATACGCAGTATTTT. Its translation is CASMQILADTQYF.

This clonotype was observed a few times. CDR3 residues: CATSDTGQGYNEQFF. The CDR3 DNA sequence: TGTGCCACCAGTGATACGGGACAGGGTTATAATGAGCAGTTCTTC. This chain uses TRBV24-1 with TRBJ2-1; TRBD1 aligns across 9 bases. V dropped 3 bases and J dropped 7; count of bases not matched to a gene: 6. Germline V gene sequence: CDR1 KGHDR, CDR2 SFDVKD. The CDR3 runs 15 residues.

V is TRBV5-1 and J is TRBJ2-3; possibly TRBD2 for D (5 bases). The length of the CDR3 is 15 residues. CDR1 and CDR2 from the germline V gene are SGHRS and YFSETQ. Trimming left V 0 bases short and J 3 bases short, with 11 bases between. CDR3 DNA sequence: TGCGCCAGCAGCTTGGCCGGGATAGGGACAGATACGCAGTATTTT. The encoded protein is CASSLAGIGTDTQYF.